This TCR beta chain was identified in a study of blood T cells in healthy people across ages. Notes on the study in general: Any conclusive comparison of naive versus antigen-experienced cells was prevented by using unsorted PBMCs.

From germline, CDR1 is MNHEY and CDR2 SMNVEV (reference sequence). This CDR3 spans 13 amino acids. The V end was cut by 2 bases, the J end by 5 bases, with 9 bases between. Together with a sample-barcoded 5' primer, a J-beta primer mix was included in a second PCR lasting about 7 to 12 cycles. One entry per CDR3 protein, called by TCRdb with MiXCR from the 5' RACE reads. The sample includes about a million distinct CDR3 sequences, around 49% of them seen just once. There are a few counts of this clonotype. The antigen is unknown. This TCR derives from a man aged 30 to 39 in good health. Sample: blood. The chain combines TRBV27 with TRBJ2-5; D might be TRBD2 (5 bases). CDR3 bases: TGTGCCAGCAGTTTACGGGGTTGGGAGACCCAGTACTTC. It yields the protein CASSLRGWETQYF.